These T cell receptor beta chains were read from a single sample in a study of patients and donors after allogeneic stem cell transplantation. A single record per CDR3 protein comes from TCRdb applying MiXCR to the RT-PCR reads. This sample has about 400,000 distinct CDR3 sequences, with around 16% found just once. The sequencing sample was made of blood, either unsorted or a sorted T cell fraction (not recorded which). Receptors were obtained from a human donor who was either an allogeneic HSCT recipient or a stem cell or donor lymphocyte infusion donor (not recorded which). It is not recorded whose cells these are; they may come from a transplant donor. Both conserved end residues are part of each CDR3. A D gene is named only where the DNA matches it firmly. Rows give clone size only sometimes, using once, few, many, or a class for an expanded clone.

j_call,cdr3_length,d_call,v_call,clone_size,cdr3_aa,cdr3_nt
TRBJ1-4,12,.,TRBV12-3/TRBV12-4,many,CASSYGSEKLFF,TGTGCCAGCAGTTACGGCAGTGAAAAACTGTTTTTT
TRBJ2-7,14,.,TRBV24-1,.,CATSDPGSSYEQYF,TGTGCCACCAGTGACCCCGGTAGCTCCTACGAGCAGTACTTC
TRBJ2-7,14,.,TRBV7-2,.,CASSPRWQTYEQYF,TGTGCCAGCAGCCCTCGGTGGCAGACCTACGAGCAGTACTTC
TRBJ1-1,13,.,TRBV5-1,few,CASSSNFNTEAFF,TGCGCCAGCAGCTCGAACTTTAACACTGAAGCTTTCTTT
TRBJ1-4,14,TRBD1,TRBV12-3/TRBV12-4,few,CASRPGQGIGKLFF,TGTGCCAGCAGACCGGGACAGGGGATTGGAAAACTGTTTTTT
TRBJ2-5,18,TRBD2,TRBV20-1,few,CSASNIGTSGRGGETQYF,TGCAGTGCTAGTAACATCGGGACTAGCGGGAGAGGTGGAGAGACCCAGTACTTC
TRBJ2-7,12,.,TRBV7-2,few,CASSHFPYEQYF,TGTGCCAGCAGCCATTTCCCCTACGAGCAGTACTTC
TRBJ1-1,12,.,TRBV29-1,many,CSVVRGNTEAFF,TGCAGCGTTGTTCGGGGGAACACTGAAGCTTTCTTT
TRBJ2-7,14,.,TRBV20-1,.,CSITIAGARSEQYF,TGCAGTATAACCATCGCGGGGGCGAGGTCCGAGCAGTACTTC
TRBJ2-3,15,TRBD2,TRBV11-2,many,CASSHGGGDVDTQYF,TGTGCCAGCAGCCATGGGGGGGGGGATGTAGATACGCAGTATTTT
TRBJ1-2,14,.,TRBV7-9,.,CASSHPTGNYGYTF,TGTGCCAGCAGCCATCCAACAGGGAACTATGGCTACACCTTC
TRBJ2-1,16,.,TRBV9,.,CASSVSGGNSYNEQFF,TGTGCCAGCAGCGTATCGGGCGGGAACTCCTACAATGAGCAGTTCTTC
TRBJ2-1,15,TRBD1,TRBV6-1,.,CASRRQGLGYNEQFF,TGTGCCAGCAGAAGACAGGGGTTGGGATACAATGAGCAGTTCTTC
TRBJ1-3,14,.,TRBV6-1,few,CASSGGPTGNTIYF,TGTGCCAGCAGTGGGGGCCCTACAGGAAACACCATATATTTT
TRBJ1-1,14,.,TRBV12-3/TRBV12-4,many,CASTLQGPNTEAFF,TGTGCCAGCACTCTCCAGGGTCCGAACACTGAAGCTTTCTTT
TRBJ2-3,13,.,TRBV29-1,.,CSVEKAVGDTQYF,TGCAGCGTTGAAAAGGCAGTCGGGGATACGCAGTATTTT
TRBJ2-1,17,TRBD2,TRBV20-1,.,CSAGLAGGLLRNNEQFF,TGCAGTGCTGGGCTAGCGGGGGGGCTTTTGAGAAACAATGAGCAGTTCTTC
TRBJ2-1,18,.,TRBV11-2,many,CASSARNPGHSSYNEQFF,TGTGCCAGCAGCGCTCGAAACCCGGGTCATAGCTCCTACAATGAGCAGTTCTTC
TRBJ2-1,14,TRBD1,TRBV7-8,few,CASTPGQVYNEQFF,TGTGCCAGCACCCCGGGACAGGTATACAATGAGCAGTTCTTC
TRBJ2-3,14,.,TRBV4-2,few,CASSQELGEDTQYF,TGTGCCAGCAGCCAAGAACTGGGGGAGGATACGCAGTATTTT
TRBJ2-2,16,.,TRBV5-1,few,CASSRVGARVTGELFF,TGCGCCAGCAGCCGCGTGGGGGCTCGGGTTACCGGGGAGCTGTTTTTT
TRBJ2-1,11,.,TRBV29-1,few,CSVAPPGEQFF,TGCAGCGTTGCGCCGCCCGGTGAGCAGTTCTTC
TRBJ2-1,13,.,TRBV12-3/TRBV12-4,.,CASSLGQINEQFF,TGTGCCAGCAGTTTAGGGCAGATCAATGAGCAGTTCTTC
TRBJ1-2,14,TRBD1,TRBV12-3/TRBV12-4,few,CASSFLQGAIGYTF,TGTGCCAGCAGTTTTCTCCAGGGGGCGATTGGCTACACCTTC
TRBJ2-1,14,.,TRBV12-3/TRBV12-4,few,CASTPDRSYNEQFF,TGTGCCAGCACTCCAGACCGATCCTACAATGAGCAGTTCTTC
TRBJ1-1,14,.,TRBV20-1,.,CSARLGGGNTEAFF,TGCAGTGCTAGACTGGGGGGCGGGAACACTGAAGCTTTCTTT
TRBJ2-5,17,TRBD1,TRBV15,.,CATSRGQGAVWEETQYF,TGTGCCACCAGCAGGGGACAGGGGGCAGTATGGGAGGAGACCCAGTACTTC
TRBJ2-7,14,.,TRBV20-1,.,CSATGLPGAYEQYF,TGCAGTGCAACAGGGCTCCCGGGAGCCTACGAGCAGTACTTC
TRBJ1-6,15,.,TRBV15,few,CATSRDRDYNSPLHF,TGTGCCACCAGCAGAGACAGGGACTATAATTCACCCCTCCACTTT
TRBJ1-5,14,.,TRBV3-1,.,CASSKGGGNQPQHF,TGTGCCAGCAGCAAGGGGGGAGGCAATCAGCCCCAGCATTTT
TRBJ2-7,16,TRBD2,TRBV7-9,few,CASSDPTSGRNYEQYF,TGTGCCAGCAGCGATCCTACTAGCGGGAGGAACTACGAGCAGTACTTC
TRBJ1-2,11,.,TRBV20-1,.,CSARAGPGYTF,TGCAGTGCTAGAGCGGGGCCGGGCTACACCTTC
TRBJ2-7,15,.,TRBV11-3,.,CASSFSGGDHYEQYF,TGTGCCAGCAGCTTTTCCGGAGGGGATCACTACGAGCAGTACTTC
TRBJ2-7,15,.,TRBV7-9,.,CASIGGGLSSYEQYF,TGTGCCAGCATAGGCGGCGGGCTCAGCTCCTACGAGCAGTACTTC
TRBJ2-1,19,TRBD2,TRBV5-6,few,CASSLVGLAGGRTYNEQFF,TGTGCCAGCAGCTTGGTAGGGCTAGCGGGGGGTCGAACCTACAATGAGCAGTTCTTC
TRBJ1-2,13,TRBD1,TRBV6-1,few,CASSRQGKRGYTF,TGTGCCAGCAGTAGACAGGGGAAGAGGGGCTACACCTTC
TRBJ2-7,12,.,TRBV4-2,few,CASSHAAYEQYF,TGTGCCAGCAGCCATGCCGCCTACGAGCAGTACTTC
TRBJ2-1,12,.,TRBV4-3,few,CASSQGTGEQFF,TGCGCCAGCAGCCAAGGGACGGGGGAGCAGTTCTTC
TRBJ1-2,15,.,TRBV5-4,few,CASRTRGYDSYGYTF,TGTGCCAGCAGGACGCGTGGGTATGACAGCTATGGCTACACCTTC
TRBJ1-2,12,.,TRBV29-1,.,CSVKDPGIGYTF,TGCAGCGTAAAGGACCCAGGGATAGGCTACACCTTC
TRBJ2-7,17,.,TRBV21-1,.,CASSKVRGTGPSYEQYF,TGTGCCAGCAGCAAAGTACGCGGAACAGGACCATCCTACGAGCAGTACTTC
TRBJ1-1,13,.,TRBV7-9,few,CASSLVSDTEAFF,TGTGCCAGCAGCTTAGTTTCGGACACTGAAGCTTTCTTT
TRBJ2-3,15,TRBD1,TRBV20-1,few,CSARDRRGPTDTQYF,TGCAGTGCTAGAGATCGCAGGGGGCCCACAGATACGCAGTATTTT
TRBJ2-1,16,TRBD2,TRBV7-2,few,CASSPRLAGIYNEQFF,TGTGCCAGCAGCCCCCGACTAGCGGGTATCTACAATGAGCAGTTCTTC
TRBJ2-7,15,.,TRBV6-2/TRBV6-3,many,CASSYKGDPSYEQYF,TGTGCCAGCAGTTACAAGGGAGACCCCTCCTACGAGCAGTACTTC
TRBJ2-7,15,TRBD2,TRBV12-3/TRBV12-4,.,CASSFVGGVPNEQYF,TGTGCCAGCAGTTTTGTTGGGGGGGTTCCTAACGAGCAGTACTTC
TRBJ2-1,16,TRBD2,TRBV9,few,CASSGTSLPSYNEQFF,TGTGCCAGCAGCGGGACTAGCCTGCCCTCCTACAATGAGCAGTTCTTC
TRBJ2-1,13,.,TRBV7-8,.,CASSLGAGNEQFF,TGTGCCAGCAGCTTAGGGGCTGGGAATGAGCAGTTCTTC
TRBJ2-1,13,TRBD1,TRBV18,few,CASSPGQGHEQFF,TGTGCCAGCTCACCAGGACAGGGGCATGAGCAGTTCTTC
TRBJ2-1,11,.,TRBV7-9,few,CASTPVVEQFF,TGTGCCAGCACCCCGGTCGTGGAGCAGTTCTTC
TRBJ2-2,16,.,TRBV5-1,.,CASSLSISANTGELFF,TGCGCCAGCAGCTTGAGTATAAGCGCGAACACCGGGGAGCTGTTTTTT
TRBJ1-6,16,.,TRBV18,.,CASSPSTGSDNSPLHF,TGTGCCAGCTCACCGTCTACCGGATCCGATAATTCACCCCTCCACTTT
TRBJ2-6,16,.,TRBV12-3/TRBV12-4,.,CASSRRGGSGANVLTF,TGTGCCAGCAGTCGACGAGGGGGCTCTGGGGCCAACGTCCTGACTTTC
TRBJ2-2,13,.,TRBV15,.,CATSRIGTGELFF,TGTGCCACCAGCAGAATAGGTACCGGGGAGCTGTTTTTT